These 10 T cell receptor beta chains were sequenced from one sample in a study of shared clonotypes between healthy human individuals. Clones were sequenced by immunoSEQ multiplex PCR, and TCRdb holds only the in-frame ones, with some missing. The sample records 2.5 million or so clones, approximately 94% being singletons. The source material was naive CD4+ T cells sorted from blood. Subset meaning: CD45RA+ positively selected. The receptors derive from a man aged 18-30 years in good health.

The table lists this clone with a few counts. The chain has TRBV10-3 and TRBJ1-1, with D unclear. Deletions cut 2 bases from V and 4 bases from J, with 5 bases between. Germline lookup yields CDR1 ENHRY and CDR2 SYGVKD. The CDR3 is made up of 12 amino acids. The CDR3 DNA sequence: TGTGCCATCAGTGAGGTGAGCACTGAAGCTTTCTTT. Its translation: CAISEVSTEAFF.

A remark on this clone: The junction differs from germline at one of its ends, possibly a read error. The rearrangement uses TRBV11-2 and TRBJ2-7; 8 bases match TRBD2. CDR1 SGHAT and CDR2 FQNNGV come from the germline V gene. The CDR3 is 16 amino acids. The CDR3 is CASSQDTSGSSYEQYF. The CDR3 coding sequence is TGCGCCAGCAGCCAAGACACTAGCGGAAGCTCCTACGAGCAGTACTTC.

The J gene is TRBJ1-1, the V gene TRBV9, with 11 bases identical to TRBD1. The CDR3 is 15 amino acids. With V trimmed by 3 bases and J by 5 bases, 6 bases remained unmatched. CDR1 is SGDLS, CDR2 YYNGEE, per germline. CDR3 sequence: CASSEWTGGGTEAFF. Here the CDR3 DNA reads TGTGCCAGCAGCGAATGGACAGGGGGCGGAACTGAAGCTTTCTTT. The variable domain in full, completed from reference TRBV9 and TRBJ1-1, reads DSGVTQTPKHLITATGQRVTLRCSPRSGDLSVYWYQQSLDQGLQFLIQYYNGEERAKGNILERFSAQQFPDLHSELNLSSLELGDSALYFCASSEWTGGGTEAFFGQGTRLTVV.

The CDR3: CASSTTGNGYTF. CDR3 nucleotides: TGTGCCAGCAGTACGACAGGGAACGGCTACACCTTC. This chain connects TRBV25-1 to TRBJ1-2; 7 bases match TRBD1. Trimming at V came to 5 bases and at J to 8 bases, leaving 5 bases not matched to a gene. The CDR3 sequence is 12 residues long. Per the germline V gene, CDR1 is MGHDK and CDR2 is SYGVNS.

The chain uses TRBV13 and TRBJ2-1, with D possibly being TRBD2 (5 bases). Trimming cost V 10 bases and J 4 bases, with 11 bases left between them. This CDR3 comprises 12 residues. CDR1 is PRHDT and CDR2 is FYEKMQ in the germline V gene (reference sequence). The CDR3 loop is CATSRGYNEQFF. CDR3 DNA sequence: TGTGCCACCTCCCGGGGATACAATGAGCAGTTCTTC. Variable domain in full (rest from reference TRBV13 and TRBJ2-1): AAGVIQSPRHLIKEKRETATLKCYPIPRHDTVYWYQQGPGQDPQFLISFYEKMQSDKGSIPDRFSAQQFSDYHSELNMSSLELGDSALYFCATSRGYNEQFFGPGTRLTVL.

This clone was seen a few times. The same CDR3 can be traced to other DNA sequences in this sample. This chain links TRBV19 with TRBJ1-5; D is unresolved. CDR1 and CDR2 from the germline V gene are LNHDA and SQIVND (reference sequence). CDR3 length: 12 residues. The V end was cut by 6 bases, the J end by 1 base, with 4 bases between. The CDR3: CASRSSNQPQHF. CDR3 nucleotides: TGTGCCAGTAGGTCGAGCAATCAGCCCCAGCATTTT. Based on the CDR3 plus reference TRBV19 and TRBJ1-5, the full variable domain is DGGITQSPKYLFRKEGQNVTLSCEQNLNHDAMYWYRQDPGQGLRLIYYSQIVNDFQKGDIAEGYSVSREKKESFPLTVTSAQKNPTAFYLCASRSSNQPQHFGDGTRLSIL.

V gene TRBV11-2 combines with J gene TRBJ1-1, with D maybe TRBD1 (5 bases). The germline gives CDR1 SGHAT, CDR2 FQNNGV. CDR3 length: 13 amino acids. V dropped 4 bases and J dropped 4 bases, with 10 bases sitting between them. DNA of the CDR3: TGTGCCAGCAGCTCCAGGGATTTCACTGAAGCTTTCTTT. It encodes CASSSRDFTEAFF.

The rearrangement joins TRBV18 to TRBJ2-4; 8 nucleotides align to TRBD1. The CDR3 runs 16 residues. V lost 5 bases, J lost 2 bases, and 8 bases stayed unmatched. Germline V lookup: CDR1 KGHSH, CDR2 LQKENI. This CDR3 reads CASSVEQGVTKNIQYF. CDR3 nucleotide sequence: TGTGCCAGCTCAGTTGAACAGGGGGTGACCAAAAACATTCAGTACTTC. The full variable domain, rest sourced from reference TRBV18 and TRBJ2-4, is NAGVMQNPRHLVRRRGQEARLRCSPMKGHSHVYWYRQLPEEGLKFMVYLQKENIIDESGMPKERFSAEFPKEGPSILRIQQVVRGDSAAYFCASSVEQGVTKNIQYFGAGTRLSVL.

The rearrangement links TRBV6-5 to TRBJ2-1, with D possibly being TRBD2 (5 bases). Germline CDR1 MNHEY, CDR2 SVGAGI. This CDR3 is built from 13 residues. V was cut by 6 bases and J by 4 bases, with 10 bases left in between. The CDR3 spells CASRGRGYNEQFF. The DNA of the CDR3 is TGTGCCAGCAGGGGGAGAGGATACAATGAGCAGTTCTTC.

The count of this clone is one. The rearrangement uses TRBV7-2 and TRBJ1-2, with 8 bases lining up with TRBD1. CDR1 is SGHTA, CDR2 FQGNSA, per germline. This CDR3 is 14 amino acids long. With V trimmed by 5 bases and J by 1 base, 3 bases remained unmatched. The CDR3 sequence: CASSKGQVNYGYTF. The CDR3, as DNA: TGTGCCAGCAGCAAGGGACAGGTTAACTATGGCTACACCTTC.